This TCR beta chain was recovered during a study of STAT5B mutations in CD4+ large granular lymphocyte leukemia. Study-level points and caveats: Around 25% of private leukemic clonotypes occurred rarely in other patients' non-leukemic repertoires.

Notes on this clone: As yet, its antigen is unknown.

Sequencing used immunoSEQ multiplex PCR; TCRdb keeps in-frame clones, though not all of them. The table lists over 35,000 clones, approximately 80% of them singletons, with 3.5% to 4% in the top ten. The receptor's source is a human donor in good health. The specimen sequenced was CD4+ T cells from blood buffy coats.

CDR3 DNA sequence: TGTGCCTGGACTAGGGACCGGAGCGGCAAGGGCTACACCTTC. Amino acids: CAWTRDRSGKGYTF. The V gene is TRBV30, the J gene TRBJ1-2; weak D call: TRBD1 (5 bases). Germline-derived CDR1 and CDR2 are GTSNPN and SVGIG (reference sequence). Trimming took 4 bases from V and 8 from J, leaving 20 bases between them. CDR3 length: 14 amino acids.